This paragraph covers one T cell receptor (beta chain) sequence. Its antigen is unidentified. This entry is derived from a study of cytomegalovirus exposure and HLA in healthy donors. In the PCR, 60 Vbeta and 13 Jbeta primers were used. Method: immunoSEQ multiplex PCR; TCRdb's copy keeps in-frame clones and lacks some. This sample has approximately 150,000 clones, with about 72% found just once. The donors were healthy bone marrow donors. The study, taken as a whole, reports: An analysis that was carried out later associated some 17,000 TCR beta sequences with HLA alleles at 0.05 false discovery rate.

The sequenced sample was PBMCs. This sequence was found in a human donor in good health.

The CDR3: CASSPQEGLAGGPWETQYF. The CDR3, as DNA: TGTGCCAGCAGCCCCCAGGAGGGACTAGCGGGGGGGCCGTGGGAGACCCAGTACTTC. The chain has TRBV9 and TRBJ2-5, with 16 bases that match TRBD2. J was trimmed by 5 bases and V by 4 bases; bases with no gene match: 14. The CDR3 covers 19 residues. Looked up from germline, CDR1 is SGDLS and CDR2 is YYNGEE.